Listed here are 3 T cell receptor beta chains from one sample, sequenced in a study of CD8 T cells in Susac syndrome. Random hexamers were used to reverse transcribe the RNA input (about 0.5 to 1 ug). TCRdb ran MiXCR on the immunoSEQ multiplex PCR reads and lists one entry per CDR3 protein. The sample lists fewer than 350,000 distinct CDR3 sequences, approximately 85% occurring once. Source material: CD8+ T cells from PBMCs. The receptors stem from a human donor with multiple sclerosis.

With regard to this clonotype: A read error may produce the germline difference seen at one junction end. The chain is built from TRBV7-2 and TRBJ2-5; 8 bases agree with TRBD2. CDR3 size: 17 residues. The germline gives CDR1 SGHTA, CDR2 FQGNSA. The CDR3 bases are TGTGCCAGCAGATTAGGGGTTCAAGCGGGAGCCCTAGAGACCCAGTACTTC. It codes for CASRLGVQAGALETQYF.

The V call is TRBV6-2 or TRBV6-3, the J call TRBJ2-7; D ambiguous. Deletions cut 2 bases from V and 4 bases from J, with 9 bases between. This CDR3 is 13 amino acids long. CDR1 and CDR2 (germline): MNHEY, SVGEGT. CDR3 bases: TGTGCCAGCAGTTACAACGAGGAGTACGAGCAGTACTTC. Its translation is CASSYNEEYEQYF.

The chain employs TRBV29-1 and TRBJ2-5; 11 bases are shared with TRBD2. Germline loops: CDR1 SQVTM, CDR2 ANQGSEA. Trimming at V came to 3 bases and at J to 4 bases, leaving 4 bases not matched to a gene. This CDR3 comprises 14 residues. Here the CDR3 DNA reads TGCAGCGTTGATTGGACTAGCGGGCGAGAGACCCAGTACTTC. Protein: CSVDWTSGRETQYF.